This T cell receptor (beta chain) was sequenced in a study of breast tumors, draining lymph nodes, adjacent tissues. Concerning this clonotype: A clone one base away is much larger, so this may be a read error.

The lymph nodes were axillary draining lymph nodes from breast cancer patients. The CDR3 is 16 amino acids. Germline CDR1 reads MNHEY; CDR2 reads SVGAGI. Using its own MiXCR run on the multiplex PCR reads, TCRdb lists one record per CDR3 protein. The sample lists about 200,000 distinct CDR3 sequences, around 33% occurring once. This clonotype was obtained from a female donor with breast cancer. Some clones in this sample may be carry-over from other donors' samples. The rearrangement joins TRBV6-5 to TRBJ2-7; the match to TRBD1 covers 9 bases. Source material: axillary lymph node tissue. CDR3: CASSYLTGTGTYVQYF. For the CDR3, the DNA is TGTGCCAGCAGTTACTTGACCGGGACAGGGACGTACGTGCAGTACTTC.